This is a list of T cell receptor beta chains from one sample in a study of blood T cell repertoires in COVID-19. Using immunoSEQ multiplex PCR, the repertoire was profiled, and TCRdb retains in-frame clones only, with some absent. The data contain some 250,000 clones, 81% of them seen just once; the ten biggest clones take up 2.5% to 3%. What was sequenced was peripheral blood. The receptors derive from a woman aged 55-75 years with active or convalescent COVID-19. The CDR3 runs from the conserved cysteine through the conserved F or W. The D gene is left open where the match is weak. Rows give clone size only sometimes, using once, few, many, or a class for an expanded clone.

j_call	d_call	clone_size	v_call	cdr3_aa	cdr3_nt
TRBJ1-3	TRBD1	NA	TRBV7-2	CASSLVGQGASGNTIYF	TGTGCCAGCAGCTTAGTGGGACAGGGGGCGAGCGGAAACACCATATATTTT
TRBJ1-1	TRBD1	NA	TRBV6-5	CASKTGGIAFF	TGTGCCAGCAAAACAGGGGGCATAGCTTTCTTT
TRBJ2-1	NA	NA	TRBV5-1	CASSLAGGTGNEQFF	TGCGCCAGCAGCTTGGCGGGGGGCACGGGAAATGAGCAGTTCTTC
TRBJ2-1	TRBD2	NA	TRBV30	CAWRGRGGTYNEQFF	TGTGCCTGGAGGGGGAGGGGCGGGACCTACAATGAGCAGTTCTTC
TRBJ1-2	TRBD1	NA	TRBV6-5	CASRSRGLNYGYTF	TGTGCCAGCAGGAGTAGGGGGCTCAACTATGGCTACACCTTC
TRBJ2-1	TRBD2	NA	TRBV7-9	CASSSSGGYNEQFF	TGTGCCAGCAGCTCTAGCGGGGGGTACAATGAGCAGTTCTTC
TRBJ2-5	NA	many	TRBV24-1	CATSDSGMKTQYF	TGTGCCACCAGTGATTCGGGGATGAAGACCCAGTACTTC
TRBJ2-3	TRBD2	few	TRBV30	CAWSVSGGIDTQYF	TGTGCCTGGAGTGTTAGCGGGGGCATAGATACGCAGTATTTT
TRBJ1-5	TRBD1	NA	TRBV5-3	CARSLSSDRVLSNQPQHF	TGTGCCAGAAGCTTGAGTTCCGACAGGGTACTTAGCAATCAGCCCCAGCATTTT
TRBJ1-4	TRBD1	NA	TRBV2	CASSGQGGNEKLFF	TGTGCCAGCAGTGGACAGGGGGGTAATGAAAAACTGTTTTTT
TRBJ2-7	NA	NA	TRBV12-3/TRBV12-4	CASSLYQGDEQYF	TGTGCCAGCAGTTTGTACCAGGGCGACGAGCAGTACTTC
TRBJ1-1	TRBD1	NA	TRBV5-4	CASSSQGAGTEAFF	TGTGCCAGCAGTTCACAGGGGGCGGGCACTGAAGCTTTCTTT
TRBJ2-3	TRBD1	few	TRBV24-1	CATSDPRQGDTDTQYF	TGTGCCACCAGTGATCCAAGACAGGGGGACACAGATACGCAGTATTTT
TRBJ1-2	TRBD1	once	TRBV19	CASSMLQGTGYTF	TGTGCCAGTAGTATGCTACAGGGGACTGGCTACACCTTC
TRBJ2-1	TRBD1	NA	TRBV9	CASSDLTGFNEQFF	TGTGCCAGCAGCGACTTGACAGGGTTTAATGAGCAGTTCTTC
TRBJ1-2	NA	NA	TRBV12-3/TRBV12-4	CASSPQPSEGYTF	TGTGCCAGCAGCCCTCAGCCCTCGGAGGGCTACACCTTC
TRBJ2-2	NA	NA	TRBV5-5	CASSPSGSSNTGELFF	TGTGCCAGCAGCCCCAGCGGGTCGAGTAACACCGGGGAGCTGTTTTTT
TRBJ2-1	NA	NA	TRBV15	CATSTGQYNEQFF	TGTGCCACCAGCACGGGACAATACAATGAGCAGTTCTTC
TRBJ2-3	TRBD2	NA	TRBV5-6	CASSRRYGEGDTQYF	TGTGCCAGCAGCAGGAGGTACGGGGAGGGAGATACGCAGTATTTT
TRBJ2-5	TRBD1	NA	TRBV7-3	CASSRAGQGETQYF	TGTGCCAGCAGCCGTGCCGGACAGGGAGAGACCCAGTACTTC
TRBJ1-2	NA	NA	TRBV6-2/TRBV6-3	CASSYSEITGRWGYGYTF	TGTGCCAGCAGTTACAGCGAAATTACAGGCCGATGGGGCTATGGCTACACCTTC
TRBJ1-3	NA	NA	TRBV28	CASSFGSYSGNTIYF	TGTGCCAGCAGTTTCGGGTCGTACTCTGGAAACACCATATATTTT
TRBJ1-1	TRBD1	few	TRBV5-1	CASELQGRNTEAFF	TGCGCCAGCGAGCTACAGGGGAGAAACACTGAAGCTTTCTTT
TRBJ1-2	TRBD1	NA	TRBV3-1/TRBV3-2	CASSQEYGTGSPYGYTF	TGTGCCAGCAGCCAAGAATACGGGACAGGGTCCCCCTATGGCTACACCTTC
TRBJ1-2	NA	NA	TRBV10-3	CAISLSLANYGYTF	TGTGCCATCAGCTTATCCCTAGCTAACTATGGCTACACCTTC
TRBJ1-1	TRBD1	once	TRBV2	CASKLQGRANTEAFF	TGTGCCAGCAAATTACAGGGGCGAGCGAACACTGAAGCTTTCTTT
TRBJ2-1	NA	NA	TRBV12-5	CASGLARKNNEQFF	TGTGCTAGTGGTCTGGCTAGGAAGAACAATGAGCAGTTCTTC
TRBJ2-7	NA	once	TRBV3-1/TRBV3-2	CASSQVNKGKGEQYF	TGTGCCAGCAGCCAAGTTAACAAGGGGAAGGGCGAGCAGTACTTC
TRBJ2-7	NA	NA	TRBV28	CASMRIYEQYF	TGTGCCAGCATGCGAATTTACGAGCAGTACTTC
TRBJ1-1	NA	NA	TRBV7-3	CASSLRALAGNTEAFF	TGTGCCAGCAGCCTAAGGGCACTCGCCGGGAACACTGAAGCTTTCTTT
TRBJ1-1	NA	NA	TRBV2	CASNQGITEAFF	TGTGCCAGCAACCAGGGAATTACTGAAGCTTTCTTT
TRBJ1-6	NA	NA	TRBV4-2	CASSQGPGPYNSPLHF	TGTGCCAGCAGCCAAGGTCCGGGTCCCTATAATTCACCCCTCCACTTT
TRBJ2-1	NA	NA	TRBV24-1	CATSDSRRRSSYNEQFF	TGTGCCACCAGTGACTCACGACGGCGGAGCTCCTACAATGAGCAGTTCTTC
TRBJ1-5	TRBD1	NA	TRBV6-5	CASRKTGSNQPQHF	TGTGCCAGCAGAAAGACAGGGAGCAATCAGCCCCAGCATTTT
TRBJ2-1	TRBD2	few	TRBV3-1/TRBV3-2	CASSRRRTSGGGSYNEQFF	TGTGCCAGCAGCCGACGAAGGACTAGCGGGGGAGGCTCCTACAATGAGCAGTTCTTC
TRBJ2-3	TRBD1	NA	TRBV20-1	CSASGWGQGTDTQYF	TGCAGTGCTAGTGGTTGGGGACAGGGCACAGATACGCAGTATTTT
TRBJ2-1	NA	NA	TRBV29-1	CSVAFWGGALYNEQFF	TGCAGCGTCGCCTTCTGGGGGGGGGCCCTCTACAATGAGCAGTTCTTC
TRBJ2-2	NA	NA	TRBV15	CATSSGTPNTGELFF	TGTGCCACCAGCTCCGGGACACCGAACACCGGGGAGCTGTTTTTT
TRBJ1-2	NA	NA	TRBV30	CAWSSPTVNYGYTF	TGTGCCTGGAGTTCTCCCACAGTGAACTATGGCTACACCTTC
TRBJ2-2	TRBD1	NA	TRBV4-3	CASSHQQGDGELFF	TGCGCCAGCAGCCATCAACAGGGGGACGGGGAGCTGTTTTTT
TRBJ2-3	NA	NA	TRBV6-1	CASSEGGTSTDTQYF	TGTGCCAGCAGTGAAGGCGGGACTAGCACAGATACGCAGTATTTT
TRBJ2-7	TRBD1	NA	TRBV7-2	CASSQGGPIYEQYF	TGTGCCAGCAGCCAAGGGGGCCCAATTTACGAGCAGTACTTC
TRBJ2-7	NA	NA	TRBV10-3	CAISEDYSPYEQYF	TGTGCCATCAGTGAGGACTATTCCCCCTACGAGCAGTACTTC
TRBJ2-1	NA	NA	TRBV7-2	CASSLEGVGSYNEQFF	TGTGCCAGCAGCTTGGAGGGTGTGGGTTCCTACAATGAGCAGTTCTTC
TRBJ2-1	TRBD2	once	TRBV29-1	CSVDHLRGDNEQFF	TGCAGCGTTGACCACCTGCGGGGGGACAATGAGCAGTTCTTC
TRBJ1-2	TRBD1	NA	TRBV30	CAWAGQGPGSGYTF	TGTGCCTGGGCGGGACAGGGGCCAGGTTCGGGCTACACCTTC
TRBJ2-3	NA	NA	TRBV4-2	CASSQSGDTQYF	TGTGCCAGCAGCCAATCGGGGGATACGCAGTATTTT
TRBJ2-7	TRBD2	once	TRBV7-2	CASSLGFWSGGGHEQYF	TGTGCCAGCAGCTTAGGATTTTGGAGCGGGGGTGGCCACGAGCAGTACTTC
TRBJ2-3	TRBD2	NA	TRBV5-6	CASSILAIGTDTQYF	TGTGCCAGCAGCATACTAGCGATTGGCACAGATACGCAGTATTTT
TRBJ2-5	TRBD1	NA	TRBV10-3	CATTPGTALGETQYF	TGTGCCACGACCCCTGGGACAGCCCTTGGGGAGACCCAGTACTTC
TRBJ2-5	NA	NA	TRBV19	CASSIGWGDGHQETQYF	TGTGCCAGTAGTATCGGTTGGGGGGACGGACACCAAGAGACCCAGTACTTC
TRBJ1-2	NA	NA	TRBV18	CASSPNSNYGYTF	TGTGCCAGCTCACCAAACAGTAACTATGGCTACACCTTC
TRBJ2-3	NA	NA	TRBV4-1	CASSQDGSQGWDTQYF	TGCGCCAGCAGCCAAGACGGTTCCCAGGGATGGGATACGCAGTATTTT